Listed here are 4 T cell receptor beta chains from one sample, sequenced in a study of OX40 agonist ivuxolimab in advanced cancers. This table comes from immunoSEQ multiplex PCR, and its TCRdb copy is limited to in-frame clones, with some not included. The repertoire has about 88,000 clones, 75% to 90% of them found once; the top ten carry 0.2% to 0.25%. Material: CD4+ or CD8+ T cells sorted from blood, obtained in a trial of the OX40 agonist ivuxolimab. Source of these receptors: an adult with an advanced solid tumor such as melanoma, head and neck, liver or kidney cancer.

The chain has TRBV18 and TRBJ1-2; tentative D call: TRBD1 (6 bases). V was shortened by 2 bases and J by 1 base, with 8 bases between the two germline ends. The germline gives CDR1 KGHSH, CDR2 LQKENI. CDR3 size: 14 residues. The CDR3 here is CASSPGQLNYGYTF. The CDR3 DNA reads as TGTGCCAGCTCACCAGGACAGCTTAACTATGGCTACACCTTC.

The chain is built from TRBV28 and TRBJ1-1; D is possibly TRBD1 (5 bases). V was shortened by 7 bases and J by 1 base, with 16 bases between the two germline ends. The CDR3 totals 15 residues. Germline loops: CDR1 MDHEN, CDR2 SYDVKM. The CDR3 nucleotides read TGTGCCAGCACCAAGGGAGGGGCGTCGAACACTGAAGCTTTCTTT. Protein sequence: CASTKGGASNTEAFF. Filled out from reference TRBV28 and TRBJ1-1, the complete variable domain reads DVKVTQSSRYLVKRTGEKVFLECVQDMDHENMFWYRQDPGLGLRLIYFSYDVKMKEKGDIPEGYSVSREKKERFSLILESASTNQTSMYLCASTKGGASNTEAFFGQGTRLTVV.

The chain couples TRBV20-1 to TRBJ1-1; the D is unclear. V lost 3 bases to trimming and J lost 3 bases, with 5 bases between them. CDR1 DFQATT and CDR2 SNEGSKA come from the germline V gene (reference sequence). The CDR3 sequence is 11 residues long. The CDR3 DNA is TGCAGTGCTAGTAAGCACACTGAAGCTTTCTTT. Translation: CSASKHTEAFF.

V and J are TRBV2 and TRBJ1-3; possibly TRBD1 for D (6 bases). The length of the CDR3 is 16 residues. Germline loops: CDR1 SNHLY, CDR2 FYNNEI. V shed 6 bases and J shed 4 bases, with 19 bases lying between them. As DNA, the CDR3 is TGTGCCAGCAGGACAGGTTCCGCACTCCGCGGAAACACCATATATTTT. Its protein product is CASRTGSALRGNTIYF.